These T cell receptor beta chains were read from a single sample in a study of blood T cell repertoires in COVID-19. TCRdb's copy holds only in-frame clones and misses some; the assay was immunoSEQ multiplex PCR. The repertoire holds 250,000 to 400,000 clones, with 89% as singletons. The sequenced sample was PBMCs or T cells enriched from blood (not recorded which). The source of these receptors is a man aged 60 to 69 who had recovered from COVID-19. The CDR3 runs from the conserved cysteine through the conserved F or W. D genes are given only for firm matches. Clone size, where shown, is once, few, many, or a class for clones that have expanded.

-	-	TRBV28	TRBJ2-1	TGTGCCAGCATGGGGGGGGCGAGCTCCTACAATGAGCAGTTCTTC	CASMGGASSYNEQFF
-	-	TRBV3-1/TRBV3-2	TRBJ1-6	TGTGCCAGCAGCCTTTTATCGTTAAATTCACCCCTCCACTTT	CASSLLSLNSPLHF
-	TRBD1	TRBV27	TRBJ1-5	TGTGCCAGCAGTTCACAGGGGGCGAATCAGCCCCAGCATTTT	CASSSQGANQPQHF
-	TRBD1	TRBV28	TRBJ2-4	TGTGCCAGCCGGACAGGGGGTCGGGACATTCAGTACTTC	CASRTGGRDIQYF
-	-	TRBV3-1/TRBV3-2	TRBJ1-2	TGTGCCAGCAGCCAACCGGGGGTAGCCGCTGGCTACACCTTC	CASSQPGVAAGYTF
-	-	TRBV27	TRBJ1-1	TGTGCCAGCAGATATTGGGGGGGCACTGAAGCTTTCTTT	CASRYWGGTEAFF
-	-	TRBV19	TRBJ2-1	TGTGCCAGTAGTATACGTGTTGAGCAGTTCTTC	CASSIRVEQFF
few	-	TRBV2	TRBJ1-5	TGTGCCAGCAGTTCTGACAGCCATCAGCCCCAGCATTTT	CASSSDSHQPQHF
-	-	TRBV6-5	TRBJ2-7	TGTGCCAGCAGTTACTCGAGGCAGGGGATGCACGAGCAGTACTTC	CASSYSRQGMHEQYF
-	-	TRBV5-1	TRBJ1-2	TGCGCCAGCAGCTCTTCAGGGATCTATGGCTACACCTTC	CASSSSGIYGYTF
-	-	TRBV27	TRBJ2-1	TGTGCCAGCAGTTCGGTAGGGGGGGGAGACCATGAGCAGTTCTTC	CASSSVGGGDHEQFF
-	TRBD1	TRBV7-2	TRBJ1-2	TGTGCCAGCTCCGGACAGGTTGAGTATGGCTACACCTTC	CASSGQVEYGYTF
-	TRBD2	TRBV5-4	TRBJ2-2	TGTGCCAGCAGTCCTAACACTAGGACTAGCGGAGTTGGCCCCGGGGAGCTGTTTTTT	CASSPNTRTSGVGPGELFF
-	TRBD2	TRBV2	TRBJ2-7	TGTGCCGGCCTCGGGGGGGAGGGCCCAAGAAGAGAGCAGTACTTC	CAGLGGEGPRREQYF
-	-	TRBV28	TRBJ1-5	TGTGCCAGCAGCCGCGGGGGGCTTAGTAATCAGCCCCAGCATTTT	CASSRGGLSNQPQHF
-	TRBD1	TRBV5-6	TRBJ1-4	TGTGCCAGCAGCTTTAGGACAGGGCGGGCTAATGAAAAACTGTTTTTT	CASSFRTGRANEKLFF
-	-	TRBV5-5	TRBJ2-2	TGTGCCAGCAGCCCCGGTCACTCGAACACCGGGGAGCTGTTTTTT	CASSPGHSNTGELFF
-	TRBD1	TRBV5-5	TRBJ1-6	TGTGCCAGCAGCTTGGCCGGGACAGGGTCGAGATCCCTCCACTTT	CASSLAGTGSRSLHF
-	TRBD1	TRBV4-1	TRBJ2-1	TGCGCCAGCAGCCAAGATCGGGGACAGCCTTACAATGAGCAGTTCTTC	CASSQDRGQPYNEQFF
-	-	TRBV25-1	TRBJ1-4	TGTGCCAGCAGTGAATCTAGTAGGACAACTAATGAAAAACTGTTTTTT	CASSESSRTTNEKLFF
-	-	TRBV5-8	TRBJ1-2	TGTGCCAGCAGCTTGTATGGGGGCGATGGCTACACCTTC	CASSLYGGDGYTF
-	-	TRBV7-3	TRBJ2-3	TGTGCCAGCAGCTTAACAGGAGGGGCAGCCGGGAGTAGTGCAGATACGCAGTATTTT	CASSLTGGAAGSSADTQYF
-	TRBD1	TRBV24-1	TRBJ2-1	TGTGCCACCAGTGATCCGACCGACAGGGTCGATGAGCAGTTCTTC	CATSDPTDRVDEQFF
-	-	TRBV10-3	TRBJ1-2	TGTGCCATCAGATCGGACACGGGTGGCTACACCTTC	CAIRSDTGGYTF
-	-	TRBV18	TRBJ2-2	TGTGCCAGCTCACCTAGCCTCGAGAACACCGGGGAGCTGTTTTTT	CASSPSLENTGELFF
once	TRBD1	TRBV4-3	TRBJ2-4	TGCGCCAGCAGCCAAGATATTCGGGACAGCTACAAAAACATTCAGTACTTC	CASSQDIRDSYKNIQYF
few	TRBD2	TRBV19	TRBJ2-3	TGTGCCAGTAGTTCCAGCGGGACCCGAGGGTTAAGAGATACGCAGTATTTT	CASSSSGTRGLRDTQYF
-	-	TRBV15	TRBJ1-3	TGTGCCACCAGCATTAGACAGATCTCTGGAAACACCATATATTTT	CATSIRQISGNTIYF
-	-	TRBV19	TRBJ1-1	TGTGCCAGTAGTAGAGGACTCCAGAACACTGAAGCTTTCTTT	CASSRGLQNTEAFF
-	TRBD1	TRBV18	TRBJ1-1	TGTGCCAGCTCACCAATGCCAGAGGGGACAGGGCGTCCGAACACTGAAGCTTTCTTT	CASSPMPEGTGRPNTEAFF
-	-	TRBV7-2	TRBJ2-3	TGTGCCAGCAGCTTAGAACAGGCGAAAGGGGCAGATACGCAGTATTTT	CASSLEQAKGADTQYF
-	-	TRBV6-5	TRBJ2-1	TGTGCCGGGCAGAGGACTTCCAGACCTAATGAGCAGTTCTTC	CAGQRTSRPNEQFF
-	TRBD1	TRBV6-5	TRBJ2-7	TGTGCCAGCAGCCGGGACAGGGGGCTCTACGAGCAGTACTTC	CASSRDRGLYEQYF
-	TRBD1	TRBV6-5	TRBJ1-1	TGTGCCAGCAGCGGACGACAGGGCGCGAGAACTGAAGCTTTCTTT	CASSGRQGARTEAFF
-	TRBD2	TRBV7-2	TRBJ2-7	TGTGCCAGCAGCTTAGTACTAGCGGGAGGGGGGGAGCAGTACTTC	CASSLVLAGGGEQYF
-	-	TRBV19	TRBJ1-5	TGTGCCAGTACCCCCAGACAGGGCAATCAGCCCCAGCATTTT	CASTPRQGNQPQHF
-	-	TRBV20-1	TRBJ2-5	TGCAGTGCGGCACGAGAGACCCAGTACTTC	CSAARETQYF
few	-	TRBV27	TRBJ1-5	TGTGCCAGCAGTTTCGACTTAGGAAGACGGGACAATCAGCCCCAGCATTTT	CASSFDLGRRDNQPQHF
-	-	TRBV28	TRBJ2-1	TGTGCCAGCAGTTTGGGTAGGGCGACAGCTTACAATGAGCAGTTCTTC	CASSLGRATAYNEQFF
-	TRBD2	TRBV7-2	TRBJ2-1	TGTGCCAGCAGCTTAGGTAGCGGGACTTACAATGAGCAGTTCTTC	CASSLGSGTYNEQFF
-	-	TRBV3-1/TRBV3-2	TRBJ1-6	TGTGCCAGCAGCCAAGTTGGCGGACCGGGGAATTCACCCCTCCACTTT	CASSQVGGPGNSPLHF
-	-	TRBV20-1	TRBJ2-1	TGCAGTGCTACCCGTAATGAGCAGTTCTTC	CSATRNEQFF
-	-	TRBV28	TRBJ1-2	TGTGCCAGCAGTTTATTGGGGGGGGCACCCTATGGCTACACCTTC	CASSLLGGAPYGYTF
-	TRBD2	TRBV7-8	TRBJ2-3	TGTGCCAGCAGCTTTTTAGCGGGAGGGTCCCATACGCAGTATTTT	CASSFLAGGSHTQYF
-	-	TRBV5-1	TRBJ2-5	TGCGCCAGCAGCTTGATTCCAGGGCAAGAGACCCAGTACTTC	CASSLIPGQETQYF
-	TRBD2	TRBV30	TRBJ2-7	TGTGCCTGGAGTCGGGGGGTCCCCTACGAGCAGTACTTC	CAWSRGVPYEQYF
-	-	TRBV28	TRBJ1-2	TGTGCCAGCAGCGGGAGGCCAGGTTCTCTCTCCTATGGCTACACCTTC	CASSGRPGSLSYGYTF
-	-	TRBV7-6	TRBJ2-1	TGTGCCAGCAGCCCGGGCCGGGATAGCGCGCAGTTCTTC	CASSPGRDSAQFF
once	-	TRBV23-1	TRBJ1-3	TGCGCCAGCAGTCAATCGAATAAGCTCATAAGGAGCTCTGGAAACACCATATATTTT	CASSQSNKLIRSSGNTIYF
-	-	TRBV7-8	TRBJ1-5	TGTGCCAGCAGCCCACTTACAGGGCTTAGCAATCAGCCCCAGCATTTT	CASSPLTGLSNQPQHF
-	TRBD2	TRBV19	TRBJ2-7	TGTGCCAGTAGGTCTGCAGCGGGAGGGGCCTACGAGCAGTACTTC	CASRSAAGGAYEQYF
-	-	TRBV24-1	TRBJ2-3	TGTGCCACCAGTGATTTAGTGGGGCGCAGGTATTTT	CATSDLVGRRYF
-	-	TRBV6-5	TRBJ2-5	TGTGCCAGCAGGAGACAGCTTCAAGAGACCCAGTACTTC	CASRRQLQETQYF
-	-	TRBV5-6	TRBJ1-4	TGTGCCAGCAGCGTAGTCACCGGGAATAATGAAAAACTGTTTTTT	CASSVVTGNNEKLFF
-	TRBD2	TRBV5-1	TRBJ2-1	TGCGCCAGCAGCTCCGGGACTAGCGGAAATGAGCAGTTCTTC	CASSSGTSGNEQFF
once	-	TRBV19	TRBJ1-5	TGTGCCAGTAGTATAACAGGCACCTATAGCAATCAGCCCCAGCATTTT	CASSITGTYSNQPQHF
-	-	TRBV7-2	TRBJ1-3	TGTGCCAGCAGCCGGGGGGGGCCTGGAAACACCATATATTTT	CASSRGGPGNTIYF
-	TRBD1	TRBV5-1	TRBJ2-3	TGCGCCAGCAGCCCGGGACAGACAGATACGCAGTATTTT	CASSPGQTDTQYF
once	TRBD1	TRBV12-3/TRBV12-4	TRBJ1-6	TGTGCCACCAGACAGGGAGAGGATTCACCCCTCCACTTT	CATRQGEDSPLHF
-	-	TRBV6-5	TRBJ1-3	TGTGCCAGCAGGAGCAGGGGAGTCGAAAACACCATATATTTT	CASRSRGVENTIYF